This TCR beta chain appears in the sequencing data of a study of cytomegalovirus exposure and HLA in healthy donors. V was clipped by 3 bases and J by 4 bases, with 10 bases between them. CDR3 size: 13 residues. CDR1 is SGHDT, CDR2 YYEEEE, per germline. It was with 60 Vbeta and 13 Jbeta primers that the PCR ran. Profiling relied on immunoSEQ multiplex PCR, and the TCRdb table lists in-frame clones only, not all of them. The sample includes about 150,000 clones, approximately 70% of them seen just once. The sequenced material came from PBMCs. This receptor was identified in a woman between 55 and 75 years old in good health and CMV-seropositive. The chain recombines TRBV5-6 with TRBJ1-2, with D perhaps TRBD1 (5 bases). The CDR3 DNA follows: TGTGCCAGCAGCTCCAGGGATGGCTATGGCTACACCTTC. Translation: CASSSRDGYGYTF.